What follows are 32 T cell receptor beta chains derived from one specimen sequenced in a study of CD8 T cell repertoires and HIV-1 epitope variants. TCRdb keeps only in-frame clones here, not all; method: immunoSEQ multiplex PCR. The sample shows some 87,000 clones, approximately 70% of them seen only once. The specimen was uncultured baseline CD8+ T cells from peripheral blood mononuclear cells (PBMCs). Receptor source: a male donor with HIV.

V usage is TRBV19 and J usage is TRBJ2-7; perhaps TRBD1 as D (6 bases). CDR1 and CDR2 (germline): LNHDA, SQIVND (reference sequence). V lost 6 bases to trimming and J lost 5 bases, with 17 bases between them. This CDR3 is 14 amino acids long. In DNA, the CDR3 is TGTGCCAGTAGGCCAGGGGTAGGGACCAACGAGCAGTACTTC. It codes for CASRPGVGTNEQYF. The variable domain in full, with the rest retrieved from reference TRBV19 and TRBJ2-7, is DGGITQSPKYLFRKEGQNVTLSCEQNLNHDAMYWYRQDPGQGLRLIYYSQIVNDFQKGDIAEGYSVSREKKESFPLTVTSAQKNPTAFYLCASRPGVGTNEQYFGPGTRLTVT.

The J gene is TRBJ1-3, the V gene TRBV6-5; unclear D gene. Trimming removed 10 bases from V and 0 bases from J, with 16 bases in between. The CDR3 contains 15 residues. Germline CDR1 MNHEY, CDR2 SVGAGI. CDR3 amino acids: CATLSNFLSGNTIYF. Here the CDR3 DNA reads TGTGCCACTTTATCTAATTTCCTCTCTGGAAACACCATATATTTT.

The V gene is TRBV4-3, the J gene TRBJ1-1, with no clear D. V was cut by 0 bases and J by 3 bases, with 11 bases left in between. This CDR3 region has 15 residues. Germline V CDR1 and CDR2: LGHNA, YSLEER. As DNA, the CDR3 is TGCGCCAGCAGCCAAGATATCACTTGGCACACTGAAGCTTTCTTT. Its translation is CASSQDITWHTEAFF.

The V call is TRBV5-1, the J call TRBJ1-1; D is possibly TRBD1 (5 bases). The CDR3 extends over 15 amino acids. V was pared by 4 bases and J by 5 bases, with 18 bases between. CDR1 is SGHRS and CDR2 is YFSETQ in the germline V gene. CDR3 loop: CASSLSPGRGTEAFF. As DNA, the CDR3 is TGCGCCAGCAGCCTCTCGCCAGGTAGGGGAACTGAAGCTTTCTTT.

J is TRBJ2-7 and V is TRBV2; D is possibly TRBD1 or TRBD2 (5 bases each). Germline V gene lookup returns CDR1 SNHLY and CDR2 FYNNEI. Trimming shortened V by 8 bases and J by 2 bases, and 13 bases separated the two germline ends. The CDR3 runs 13 residues. The CDR3 loop is CASRDVRTYEQYF. CDR3 nucleotide sequence: TGTGCCAGCCGGGACGTACGAACCTACGAGCAGTACTTC.

The chain recombines TRBV6-5 with TRBJ1-5; no reliable D call. Trimming removed 2 bases at V and 2 bases at J, with 10 bases between. The CDR3 spans 15 residues. Germline assignment: CDR1 MNHEY and CDR2 SVGAGI. CDR3 bases: TGTGCCAGCAGTTACAGGAGGGAGGGCAATCAGCCCCAGCATTTT. Protein sequence: CASSYRREGNQPQHF.

This clone was counted a single time. This chain uses TRBV19 with TRBJ2-5, with D possibly matching TRBD1 (5 bases). The CDR3 is 16 amino acids. Germline V lookup: CDR1 LNHDA, CDR2 SQIVND (reference sequence). Between the trimmed V and J ends, which lost 2 bases and 1 base, there was a span of 14 bases. The CDR3 DNA is TGTGCCAGTAGTATACGTGGTGGGGCTATCCAAGAGACCCAGTACTTC. It yields the protein CASSIRGGAIQETQYF.

This clone was observed a handful of times. The chain couples TRBV4-1 to TRBJ1-5; tentative D call: TRBD1 (6 bases). The V end was cut by 0 bases, the J end by 9 bases, with 18 bases between. Per the germline V gene, CDR1 is MGHRA and CDR2 is YSYEKL. The CDR3 is 16 amino acids. The CDR3: CASSQDMEQGRWPQHF. CDR3 DNA sequence: TGCGCCAGCAGCCAAGATATGGAACAGGGCCGGTGGCCCCAGCATTTT.

This clone was counted only a few times. The genes are TRBV7-8 and TRBJ2-6; 7 bases agree with TRBD2. CDR1 and CDR2 from the germline V gene are SGHVS and FQNEAQ. The CDR3 spans 18 residues. J was trimmed by 2 bases and V by 0 bases; bases with no gene match: 7. The CDR3 region is CASSLAGGFLTGANVLTF. Here the CDR3 DNA reads TGTGCCAGCAGCTTAGCGGGAGGGTTTCTGACTGGGGCCAACGTCCTGACTTTC.

This clone came up many times. The rearrangement links TRBV6-5 to TRBJ1-1, with TRBD1 as a possible D gene (5 bases). This CDR3 contains 16 residues. Germline loops: CDR1 MNHEY, CDR2 SVGAGI. Trimming removed 0 bases at V and 0 bases at J, with 11 bases between. CDR3 protein: CASSYSLAGMNTEAFF. The CDR3 bases are TGTGCCAGCAGTTACTCTTTGGCAGGGATGAACACTGAAGCTTTCTTT.

As concerns this clone: A much larger clone is a single base away; this may be a read error. The chain is built from TRBV9 and TRBJ2-3; D may match TRBD1 or TRBD2 (5 bases each). This CDR3 is built from 15 residues. Germline CDR1 is SGDLS and CDR2 is YYNGEE. Between the trimmed V and J ends, which lost 0 bases and 0 bases, there was a span of 8 bases. CDR3 nucleotide sequence: TGTGCCAGCAGCGTAGAGTGGGGGAGCACAGATACGCAGTATTTT. Amino acid sequence: CASSVEWGSTDTQYF.

This clone occurred once. This chain joins TRBV5-6 and TRBJ1-1; tentative D call: TRBD1 (6 bases). Trimming took 5 bases from V and 4 from J, leaving 21 bases between them. CDR3 length equals 16 residues. Germline CDR1 and CDR2: SGHDT and YYEEEE. This CDR3 reads CASRIYRVRMGTEAFF. The CDR3 nucleotides are TGTGCCAGCAGGATATACAGGGTCAGAATGGGCACTGAAGCTTTCTTT.

The chain combines TRBV10-3 with TRBJ2-3; 8 nucleotides line up with TRBD2. The CDR3 consists of 18 residues. The V gene's germline CDR1 is ENHRY and CDR2 SYGVKD. With 3 bases clipped from V and 5 bases from J, the junction kept 16 bases outside the gene matches. Written as DNA, the CDR3 is TGTGCCATCAGTGACCCTTTACCACGGGAGGGGTCGGGAGATACGCAGTATTTT. This encodes CAISDPLPREGSGDTQYF.

The chain combines TRBV7-2 with TRBJ2-5; no firm D call. The germline CDR1 and CDR2 sequences are SGHTA and FQGNSA. The CDR3 has 14 amino acids. Trimming pared 2 bases from V and 8 bases from J, leaving 15 bases between. The DNA of the CDR3 is TGTGCCAGCAGCTTACCCGACCTTTTCGTTACCCAGTACTTC. Translating it yields CASSLPDLFVTQYF.

The rearrangement uses TRBV5-1 and TRBJ2-3; D remains unclear. This CDR3 contains 16 residues. Per the germline V gene, CDR1 is SGHRS and CDR2 is YFSETQ. Trimming left V 0 bases short and J 0 bases short, with 11 bases between. This chain's CDR3 is CASSLGSATSTDTQYF. CDR3 coding DNA: TGCGCCAGCAGCTTGGGGAGCGCCACAAGCACAGATACGCAGTATTTT.

This clone has a handful of counts. The genes are TRBV4-3 and TRBJ2-3, with unresolved D. V was shortened by 0 bases and J by 2 bases, with 9 bases between the two germline ends. The CDR3 has 15 residues. Looked up from germline, CDR1 is LGHNA and CDR2 is YSLEER. The CDR3: CASSQDWETTDTQYF. DNA for the CDR3: TGCGCCAGCAGCCAAGATTGGGAAACCACAGATACGCAGTATTTT.

This chain connects TRBV30 to TRBJ1-2, with unresolved D. The length of the CDR3 is 15 residues. V was pared by 5 bases and J by 4 bases, with 20 bases between. CDR1 GTSNPN and CDR2 SVGIG come from the germline V gene (reference sequence). CDR3 protein: CAWYPLGNYSYGYTF. CDR3 sequence (DNA): TGTGCCTGGTACCCCCTCGGAAACTACTCCTATGGCTACACCTTC.

The chain is built from TRBV23-1 and TRBJ1-1; the D is unclear. TRBV23-1 is an open reading frame, and its role is uncertain. The CDR3 runs to 19 residues. V dropped 2 bases and J dropped 0 bases, with 22 bases sitting between them. CDR3 in DNA: TGCGCCAGCAGTCAACGGGTTTGGGTGCTGTCCCAATTGAACACTGAAGCTTTCTTT. It is translated as CASSQRVWVLSQLNTEAFF.

V gene TRBV19 combines with J gene TRBJ2-1, with D uncertain. The CDR3 has 11 residues. The V and J ends lost 10 bases and 4 bases respectively, with 8 bases between them. The V gene's germline CDR1 is LNHDA and CDR2 SQIVND (reference sequence). The DNA of the CDR3 is TGTGCCACGACGGATTACAATGAGCAGTTCTTC. It encodes CATTDYNEQFF.

This clone was counted only a few times. V is TRBV4-3 and J is TRBJ2-3, with 12 bases lining up with TRBD2. The germline gives CDR1 LGHNA, CDR2 YSLEER. V was clipped by 0 bases and J by 2 bases; unmatched bases: 6. This CDR3 region has 18 residues. This CDR3 is CASSQDLPSGGVTDTQYF. CDR3 in DNA: TGCGCCAGCAGCCAAGATCTCCCTAGCGGGGGGGTCACAGATACGCAGTATTTT.

V usage is TRBV19 and J usage is TRBJ1-5; 7 bases match TRBD1. Trimming cost V 0 bases and J 6 bases; bases outside gene matches: 5. CDR3 length: 15 residues. Germline V gene lookup returns CDR1 LNHDA and CDR2 SQIVND (reference sequence). CDR3 region: CASSIDRRGVQPQHF. For the CDR3, the DNA is TGTGCCAGTAGTATAGATCGCAGGGGGGTTCAGCCCCAGCATTTT.

This clone was observed a single time. The chain joins TRBV28 to TRBJ2-1, with 8 nucleotides matching TRBD2. V was clipped by 5 bases and J by 3 bases; unmatched bases: 9. CDR1 is MDHEN, CDR2 SYDVKM, per germline. The CDR3 totals 16 residues. CDR3 in amino acids: CASSNSGGRDYNEQFF. The CDR3, as DNA: TGTGCCAGCAGTAACTCGGGGGGGAGGGACTACAATGAGCAGTTCTTC.

The chain combines TRBV10-2 with TRBJ1-5, with D unresolved. The CDR3 contains 14 residues. The germline gives CDR1 WSHSY, CDR2 SAAADI. Trimming cost V 2 bases and J 1 base, with 6 bases left between them. The CDR3 DNA sequence: TGCGCCAGCAGTGAGGTAATAAGCAATCAGCCCCAGCATTTT. It translates to CASSEVISNQPQHF.

The J gene is TRBJ2-1, the V gene TRBV7-2; D possibly corresponds to TRBD2 (6 bases). Germline CDR1 is SGHTA and CDR2 is FQGNSA. The CDR3 has 17 amino acids. V lost 3 bases and J lost 0, with 15 bases in between. The CDR3 loop reads CASSFQLASSSYNEQFF. DNA of the CDR3: TGTGCCAGCAGCTTCCAACTAGCATCAAGCTCCTACAATGAGCAGTTCTTC.

The chain employs TRBV28 and TRBJ2-7; possible D gene TRBD1, 5 bases. With 5 bases removed from V and 4 bases from J, the gap between germline ends came to 9 bases. Germline CDR1 MDHEN, CDR2 SYDVKM. The CDR3 has 12 amino acids. The CDR3 sequence is CASSDQGYEQYF. The CDR3 DNA sequence: TGTGCCAGCAGTGATCAGGGATACGAGCAGTACTTC.

This chain links TRBV9 with TRBJ1-2, with D uncertain. V was pared by 3 bases and J by 7 bases, with 19 bases between. This CDR3 contains 15 residues. The germline V gene has CDR1 SGDLS and CDR2 YYNGEE. CDR3 protein: CASSAPFGREAGYTF. Here the CDR3 DNA reads TGTGCCAGCAGCGCCCCGTTTGGGCGGGAAGCTGGCTACACCTTC.

The rearrangement uses TRBV7-3 and TRBJ2-1; no clear D. V was cut by 8 bases and J by 4 bases, with 9 bases left in between. CDR1 is SGHTA, CDR2 FQGTGA, per germline. This CDR3 is built from 12 residues. The CDR3 coding sequence is TGTGCCAGCGGCAGGCAGTACAATGAGCAGTTCTTC. It yields the protein CASGRQYNEQFF. Full variable domain (outside the CDR3, taken from reference TRBV7-3 and TRBJ2-1): GAGVSQTPSNKVTEKGKYVELRCDPISGHTALYWYRQSLGQGPEFLIYFQGTGAADDSGLPNDRFFAVRPEGSVSTLKIQRTERGDSAVYLCASGRQYNEQFFGPGTRLTVL.

The chain is built from TRBV9 and TRBJ2-5, with D unresolved. The CDR3 spans 13 residues. Trimming cost V 3 bases and J 7 bases, with 13 bases left between them. Per the germline V gene, CDR1 is SGDLS and CDR2 is YYNGEE. In DNA form, the CDR3 reads TGTGCCAGCAGCGCCGCTGGGAAGGGGACCCAGTACTTC. This translates into CASSAAGKGTQYF.

V and J are TRBV28 and TRBJ2-2, with TRBD1 matching over 7 bases. This CDR3 is 15 amino acids long. With V trimmed by 8 bases and J by 6 bases, 12 bases remained unmatched. Per germline, CDR1 MDHEN and CDR2 SYDVKM. The CDR3 nucleotides read TGTGCCAGCGTGAGGAGACAGGGTATCGCCGGGGAGCTGTTTTTT. Amino acid sequence: CASVRRQGIAGELFF. The full variable domain, in which reference TRBV28 and TRBJ2-2 provide the parts outside the CDR3, is DVKVTQSSRYLVKRTGEKVFLECVQDMDHENMFWYRQDPGLGLRLIYFSYDVKMKEKGDIPEGYSVSREKKERFSLILESASTNQTSMYLCASVRRQGIAGELFFGEGSRLTVL.

This sequence joins TRBV6-5 and TRBJ2-7, with TRBD1 matching over 7 bases. The CDR3 contains 14 residues. After removal of 4 bases from V and 6 bases from J, the junction contained 9 bases not matched to a gene. CDR1 and CDR2 (germline): MNHEY, SVGAGI. The CDR3, as DNA: TGTGCCAGCAGTTCCACTGTGACAGGGATCGAGCAGTACTTC. Amino acids: CASSSTVTGIEQYF.

The chain uses TRBV5-1 and TRBJ2-7, with TRBD2 identical over 9 bases. The CDR3 runs to 15 residues. V lost 0 bases to trimming and J lost 1 base; unmatched junction nucleotides: 2. In germline, CDR1 is SGHRS, CDR2 YFSETQ. The CDR3 loop is CASSLDLAGSYEQYF. In DNA, the CDR3 is TGCGCCAGCAGCTTGGACCTAGCGGGGTCCTACGAGCAGTACTTC.

The CDR3 spells CASRPDSFYGYTF. CDR3 DNA sequence: TGTGCCAGCAGACCCGACAGTTTCTATGGCTACACCTTC. J is TRBJ1-2 and V is TRBV5-6; tentative D call: TRBD1 (5 bases). The germline gives CDR1 SGHDT, CDR2 YYEEEE. The V gene lost 5 bases and the J gene lost 4 bases, with 12 bases spanning the gap. This CDR3 comprises 13 residues. The full variable domain, its missing parts supplied by reference TRBV5-6 and TRBJ1-2, is DAGVTQSPTHLIKTRGQQVTLRCSPKSGHDTVSWYQQALGQGPQFIFQYYEEEERQRGNFPDRFSGHQFPNYSSELNVNALLLGDSALYLCASRPDSFYGYTFGSGTRLTVV.